This T cell receptor beta chain derives from a study of T cells in Graves' hyperthyroidism and ophthalmopathy. What was amplified from RNA transcripts were TCR beta CDR3 regions. First-round RT-PCR targeting the TCR CDR3 was performed with the HTBI primer set. One entry per CDR3 protein results from TCRdb running MiXCR on the multiplex PCR reads. This table has over 700,000 distinct CDR3 sequences, about 17% appearing once. Looked up from germline, CDR1 is DFQATT and CDR2 is SNEGSKA (reference sequence). The CDR3 has 13 amino acids. V lost 3 bases and J lost 8, with 13 bases in between. The sequenced sample was blood. The receptor was derived from a woman between 45 and 65 years old with Graves' hyperthyroidism that later progressed to Graves' ophthalmopathy. This chain uses TRBV20-1 with TRBJ1-4; D is perhaps TRBD1 (5 bases). The CDR3 DNA follows: TGCAGTGCTAGCACAGGAACGGAGGAAAAACTGTTTTTT. It is translated as CSASTGTEEKLFF.